What follows describes a single T cell receptor (beta chain). Antigen specificity is unknown. Molecules of cDNA were individually given unique molecular identifiers that were attached to them. Each CDR3 protein is one row after TCRdb ran MiXCR on the 5' RACE reads. The sample records under 85,000 distinct CDR3 sequences, 12% being singletons. CDR1 is MNHNY and CDR2 is SVGAGI in the germline V gene (reference sequence). Trimming shortened V by 5 bases and J by 1 base, and 9 bases separated the two germline ends. The CDR3 is made up of 14 amino acids. The data are from a study of early T cells in non-severe SARS-CoV-2 infection. The wider study: Unpaired chains resulted from sequencing bulk RNA of unsorted whole blood. Findings of the study overall: A preference for anti-spike CD8 responses marked VDJdb matching, which missed private and CD4 specificities.

This sequence joins TRBV6-6 and TRBJ1-3; D possibly corresponds to TRBD1 (5 bases). The sequencing used whole blood, collected at baseline. This clonotype originated in an adult who was a healthcare worker with PCR-confirmed SARS-CoV-2 infection or an uninfected control (not recorded which). The donor label of this sample is uncertain. This CDR3 reads CASSTGRSGNTIYF. CDR3 sequence (DNA): TGTGCCAGCAGTACAGGAAGGTCTGGAAACACCATATATTTT.